The 21 T cell receptor beta chains below were found in one sample sequenced in a study of T-cell reconstitution after alpha-beta-depleted transplantation in children. For TCRbeta, the library was prepared with unique molecular identifiers. TCRdb passed the PCR reads through MiXCR, listing each CDR3 protein once. The data hold 450,000 to 600,000 distinct CDR3 sequences, with about 30% observed a single time. Here the sequenced sample was PBMCs from the stem cell graft donor, taken from the stem cell graft. The source is a human donor who donated a stem cell graft to a child with aplastic anemia.

The chain has TRBV29-1 and TRBJ2-5; D is possibly TRBD2 (5 bases). Trimming left V 5 bases short and J 5 bases short, with 12 bases between. Germline assignment: CDR1 SQVTM and CDR2 ANQGSEA. The CDR3 spans 12 residues. Here the CDR3 DNA reads TGCAGCGTTTCATCGGGGTCGGAGACCCAGTACTTC. Translation: CSVSSGSETQYF.

The chain is built from TRBV29-1 and TRBJ1-1; D uncertain. Germline V CDR1 and CDR2: SQVTM, ANQGSEA. The CDR3 contains 13 residues. The germline V and J ends were trimmed by 4 bases and 1 base, with 10 bases remaining between them. The CDR3 DNA follows: TGCAGCGTTGCTAAGACCCCGAACACTGAAGCTTTCTTT. It specifies CSVAKTPNTEAFF.

The gene calls are TRBV14 and TRBJ2-3, with 13 bases fitting TRBD2. From germline, CDR1 is SGHDN and CDR2 FVKESK. V was pared by 4 bases and J by 2 bases, with 3 bases of the junction left unmatched. This CDR3 comprises 16 residues. DNA of the CDR3: TGTGCCAGCAGCCGGGGACTAGCGGGGAACACAGATACGCAGTATTTT. Protein sequence: CASSRGLAGNTDTQYF.

This rearrangement joins TRBV7-2 to TRBJ2-2; 8 nucleotides align to TRBD2. Germline loops: CDR1 SGHTA, CDR2 FQGNSA. CDR3 length: 16 amino acids. Trimming at V came to 8 bases and at J to 4 bases, leaving 12 bases not matched to a gene. CDR3 bases: TGTGCCAGCGCATTGACCGGGACTAGGGGCACCGGGGAGCTGTTTTTT. Its protein product is CASALTGTRGTGELFF. The whole variable domain, remainder taken from reference TRBV7-2 and TRBJ2-2, is GAGVSQSPSNKVTEKGKDVELRCDPISGHTALYWYRQSLGQGLEFLIYFQGNSAPDKSGLPSDRFSAERTGGSVSTLTIQRTQQEDSAVYLCASALTGTRGTGELFFGEGSRLTVL.

CDR3 loop: CASSVDRGNQPQHF. CDR3 DNA sequence: TGTGCCAGCAGCGTCGACAGGGGCAATCAGCCCCAGCATTTT. V and J are TRBV27 and TRBJ1-5, with TRBD1 matching 7 bases. V lost 6 bases and J lost 2; bases outside the gene matches: 4. This CDR3 has 14 residues. Looked up from germline, CDR1 is MNHEY and CDR2 is SMNVEV (reference sequence).

The chain recombines TRBV9 with TRBJ2-2; 8 bases map to TRBD2. In germline, CDR1 is SGDLS, CDR2 YYNGEE. The V and J ends lost 4 bases and 8 bases, in that order; junction bases with no gene match: 13. This CDR3 is 16 amino acids long. CDR3 loop: CASSLERERLAGELFF. In DNA form, the CDR3 reads TGTGCCAGCAGCCTAGAGCGGGAGCGGCTGGCAGGGGAGCTGTTTTTT. The whole variable domain, filled in from reference TRBV9 and TRBJ2-2, reads DSGVTQTPKHLITATGQRVTLRCSPRSGDLSVYWYQQSLDQGLQFLIQYYNGEERAKGNILERFSAQQFPDLHSELNLSSLELGDSALYFCASSLERERLAGELFFGEGSRLTVL.

The J gene is TRBJ2-7, the V gene TRBV29-1; D is ambiguous. This CDR3 has 13 residues. V lost 4 bases and J 0 bases, leaving 10 bases between the germline ends. The germline gives CDR1 SQVTM, CDR2 ANQGSEA. The CDR3 sequence is CSVALPGSYEQYV. In DNA, the CDR3 is TGCAGCGTTGCTCTCCCGGGCTCCTACGAGCAGTACGTC.

The rearrangement links TRBV19 to TRBJ1-1; D uncertain. The CDR3 is 13 residues long. With 11 bases removed from V and 0 bases from J, the gap between germline ends came to 13 bases. Germline V lookup: CDR1 LNHDA, CDR2 SQIVND (reference sequence). The CDR3 bases are TGTGCCGTGAAGGGTTACATGAACACTGAAGCTTTCTTT. As protein: CAVKGYMNTEAFF.

J is TRBJ2-7 and V is TRBV5-6; unclear D gene. CDR3 length: 11 residues. Deletions cut 0 bases from V and 6 bases from J, with 4 bases between. The germline V gene has CDR1 SGHDT and CDR2 YYEEEE. The CDR3 DNA sequence: TGTGCCAGCAGCTTGGCGGGCGAGCAGTACTTC. It yields the protein CASSLAGEQYF.

This clonotype turned up a few times. The V and J genes are TRBV20-1 and TRBJ2-1; 8 bases align to TRBD2. Trimming took 2 bases from V and 4 from J; bases not matched to a gene: 4. The CDR3 consists of 14 residues. Germline V gene sequence: CDR1 DFQATT, CDR2 SNEGSKA (reference sequence). The CDR3 nucleotides are TGCAGTGCTAGACAACCTAGCGGGTACAATGAGCAGTTCTTC. This codes for CSARQPSGYNEQFF.

In this sample, this clonotype turned up a few times. The J gene is TRBJ1-5, the V gene TRBV20-1; D is unresolved. CDR1 and CDR2 from the germline V gene are DFQATT and SNEGSKA (reference sequence). Between the trimmed V and J ends, which lost 2 bases and 0 bases, there was a span of 8 bases. This CDR3 is built from 14 residues. DNA of the CDR3: TGCAGTGCTAGACTACTGGTTAGCAATCAGCCCCAGCATTTT. This gives the protein CSARLLVSNQPQHF.

This clonotype was counted only a few times. This chain uses TRBV11-3 with TRBJ2-7; perhaps TRBD2 as D (6 bases). The CDR3 covers 15 residues. The V end was cut by 2 bases, the J end by 5 bases, with 16 bases between. The germline CDR1 and CDR2 sequences are SGHNT and YENEEA. The CDR3 spells CASSLRVRDFDEQYV. The DNA for the CDR3 is TGTGCCAGCAGCTTACGGGTGCGGGATTTTGACGAGCAGTACGTC.

This clonotype was seen a few times. This sequence joins TRBV7-8 and TRBJ2-1, with 14 bases that match TRBD2. CDR3 length equals 19 residues. The V gene end was trimmed by 1 base and the J gene end by 0 bases; junction bases not matched to a gene: 5. CDR1 SGHVS and CDR2 FQNEAQ come from the germline V gene. This CDR3 reads CASSLDAGTSGSSYNEQFF. DNA of the CDR3: TGTGCCAGCAGCTTAGACGCGGGGACTAGCGGGAGCTCCTACAATGAGCAGTTCTTC.

This chain uses TRBV12-3 or TRBV12-4 with TRBJ2-7, with D possibly being TRBD1 (6 bases). There are 17 residues in the CDR3. The V end lost 2 bases, the J end lost 0 bases, and 17 bases lay between the germline ends. CDR3 sequence: CASSLSWGTFLSYEQYF. CDR3 coding DNA: TGTGCCAGCAGTTTAAGTTGGGGGACATTCCTCTCCTACGAGCAGTACTTC.

This chain uses TRBV11-1 with TRBJ2-1; 10 nucleotides align to TRBD1. The CDR3 covers 19 residues. Germline lookup yields CDR1 SGHAT and CDR2 FQDESV (reference sequence). The ends lost 4 bases at V and 14 bases at J; junction bases unmatched: 26. CDR3 loop: CASSSGPRIGTGDTPAKFF. For the CDR3, the DNA is TGTGCCAGCAGCTCAGGCCCCCGGATCGGGACAGGGGACACCCCGGCTAAGTTCTTC.

In its sample, this clonotype was seen once. This rearrangement joins TRBV6-1 to TRBJ1-2; TRBD1 matches at 7 bases. Germline CDR1 and CDR2: MNHNS and SASEGT. The CDR3 extends over 15 amino acids. The V and J ends lost 6 bases and 4 bases, in that order; junction bases with no gene match: 11. This chain's CDR3 is CASSNEGGRGYGYTF. CDR3 nucleotide sequence: TGTGCCAGCAGCAACGAAGGGGGCCGTGGCTATGGCTACACCTTC.

The rearrangement joins TRBV11-3 to TRBJ2-1, with 11 bases aligning to TRBD2. The germline V gene encodes CDR1 SGHNT and CDR2 YENEEA. Losses at the gene ends were 1 base for V and 9 bases for J; bases not matched to a gene: 11. The CDR3 has 17 residues. The DNA of the CDR3 is TGTGCCAGCAGCTTAGTCCCGGCTAGCGGGAGGCGGGGTGAGCAGTTCTTC. It encodes CASSLVPASGRRGEQFF. Filled out from reference TRBV11-3 and TRBJ2-1, the complete variable domain reads EAGVVQSPRYKIIEKKQPVAFWCNPISGHNTLYWYLQNLGQGPELLIRYENEEAVDDSQLPKDRFSAERLKGVDSTLKIQPAELGDSAVYLCASSLVPASGRRGEQFFGPGTRLTVL.

The rearrangement joins TRBV24-1 to TRBJ2-1, with 9 bases fitting TRBD1. The germline CDR1 and CDR2 sequences are KGHDR and SFDVKD. This CDR3 is 16 amino acids long. After removal of 3 bases from V and 8 bases from J, the junction contained 10 bases not matched to a gene. This chain's CDR3 is CATSDPPGQGPYEQFF. The CDR3 coding sequence is TGTGCCACCAGTGATCCACCGGGACAGGGTCCCTATGAGCAGTTCTTC.

The rearrangement joins TRBV18 to TRBJ2-5, with D possibly matching TRBD1 (5 bases). CDR1 KGHSH and CDR2 LQKENI come from the germline V gene. The CDR3 is made up of 15 amino acids. The V gene lost 5 bases and the J gene lost 5 bases, with 18 bases spanning the gap. CDR3 residues: CASSITKTDRETQYF. CDR3 coding DNA: TGTGCCAGCTCAATCACGAAGACAGATCGGGAGACCCAGTACTTC.

The V and J genes are TRBV6-2 or TRBV6-3 and TRBJ2-3; TRBD1 agrees at 9 bases. CDR3 length equals 17 residues. Germline V gene lookup returns CDR1 MNHEY and CDR2 SVGEGT. The V segment lost 4 bases and the J segment 2 bases; nucleotides outside the gene matches: 10. The chain's CDR3 is CASSLLDRGIFTDTQYF. Here the CDR3 DNA reads TGTGCCAGCAGTTTGCTGGACAGGGGCATTTTCACAGATACGCAGTATTTT.

The rearrangement joins TRBV5-1 to TRBJ1-4, with 7 positions matching TRBD1. The V gene end was trimmed by 0 bases and the J gene end by 5 bases; junction bases not matched to a gene: 7. Looked up from germline, CDR1 is SGHRS and CDR2 is YFSETQ. This CDR3 has 16 amino acids. The CDR3 region is CASSLAGTARNEKLFF. The CDR3, as DNA: TGCGCCAGCAGCTTGGCCGGGACAGCCCGGAATGAAAAACTGTTTTTT.